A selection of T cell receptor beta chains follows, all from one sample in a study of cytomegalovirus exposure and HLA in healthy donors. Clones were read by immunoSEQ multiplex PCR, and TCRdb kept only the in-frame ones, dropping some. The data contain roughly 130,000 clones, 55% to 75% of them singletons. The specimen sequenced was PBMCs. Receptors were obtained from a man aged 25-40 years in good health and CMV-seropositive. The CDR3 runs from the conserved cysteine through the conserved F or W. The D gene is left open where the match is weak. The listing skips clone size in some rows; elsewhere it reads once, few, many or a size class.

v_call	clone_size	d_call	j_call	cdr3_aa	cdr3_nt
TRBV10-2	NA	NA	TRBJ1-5	CASLGGSNQPQHF	TGCGCCAGCTTGGGGGGTAGCAATCAGCCCCAGCATTTT
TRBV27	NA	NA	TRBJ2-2	CASSPRLGFAGELFF	TGTGCCAGCAGTCCCCGACTAGGTTTTGCCGGGGAGCTGTTTTTT
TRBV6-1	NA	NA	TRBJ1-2	CASSLTAPEEGYTF	TGTGCCAGCAGTCTGACAGCGCCTGAGGAAGGCTACACCTTC
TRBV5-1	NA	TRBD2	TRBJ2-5	CASSFSGIEETQYF	TGCGCCAGCAGCTTTAGCGGGATTGAAGAGACCCAGTACTTC
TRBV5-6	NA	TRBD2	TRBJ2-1	CASSLRLAGYNEQFF	TGTGCCAGCAGCTTACGACTAGCGGGGTACAATGAGCAGTTCTTC
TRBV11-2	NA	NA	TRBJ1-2	CASSLDLSGGYTF	TGTGCCAGCAGCTTGGATCTGAGCGGGGGCTACACCTTC
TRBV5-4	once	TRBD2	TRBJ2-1	CASSLRWPSGYNEQFF	TGTGCCAGCAGCTTGAGGTGGCCTAGCGGCTACAATGAGCAGTTCTTC
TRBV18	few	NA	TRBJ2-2	CASSPHPGENTGELFF	TGTGCCAGCTCACCACACCCGGGGGAGAACACCGGGGAGCTGTTTTTT
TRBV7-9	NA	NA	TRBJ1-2	CASSLQAPTYGYTF	TGTGCCAGCAGCTTACAGGCACCCACCTATGGCTACACCTTC
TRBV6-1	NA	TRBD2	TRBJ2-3	CASQSGRSRTDTQYF	TGTGCCAGCCAAAGCGGGAGAAGCAGGACAGATACGCAGTATTTT
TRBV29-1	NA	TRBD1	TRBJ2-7	CSADTGTGGDEQYF	TGCAGCGCTGATACCGGGACAGGGGGCGACGAGCAGTACTTC
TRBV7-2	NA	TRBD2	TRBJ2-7	CASSLAVSGNDAYEQYF	TGTGCCAGCAGCTTAGCGGTTAGCGGGAACGACGCCTACGAGCAGTACTTC
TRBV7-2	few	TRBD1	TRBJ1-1	CASSLQTGVPEAFF	TGTGCCAGCAGCCTACAGACAGGGGTCCCTGAAGCTTTCTTT
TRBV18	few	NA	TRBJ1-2	CASSRAGSDYGYTF	TGTGCCAGCTCACGAGCGGGGTCGGACTATGGCTACACCTTC
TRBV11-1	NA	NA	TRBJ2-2	CASSWGSGTTNTGELFF	TGTGCCAGCAGCTGGGGGTCGGGGACAACGAACACCGGGGAGCTGTTTTTT
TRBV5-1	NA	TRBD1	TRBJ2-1	CASSYDRVSYNEQFF	TGCGCCAGCAGCTATGACAGGGTCTCCTACAATGAGCAGTTCTTC
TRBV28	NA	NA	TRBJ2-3	CASSLLAGTSTDTQYF	TGTGCCAGCAGTTTATTGGCAGGGACTAGCACAGATACGCAGTATTTT
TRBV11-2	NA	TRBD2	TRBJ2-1	CASTLFSGRSYNEQFF	TGTGCCAGCACCCTCTTTAGCGGGAGATCTTACAATGAGCAGTTCTTC
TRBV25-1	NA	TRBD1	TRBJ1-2	CASSRQGTYGYTF	TGTGCCAGCAGTCGACAGGGGACCTATGGCTACACCTTC
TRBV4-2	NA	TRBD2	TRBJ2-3	CASSLPGRGSSVGTQYF	TGTGCCAGCAGCCTTCCGGGACGCGGGAGCTCAGTAGGTACGCAGTATTTT
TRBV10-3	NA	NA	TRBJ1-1	CAISESGASRNTEAFF	TGTGCCATCAGTGAGTCTGGGGCATCTCGGAACACTGAAGCTTTCTTT
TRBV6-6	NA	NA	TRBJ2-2	CASSYLNTGELFF	TGTGCCAGCAGTTACCTAAACACCGGGGAGCTGTTTTTT
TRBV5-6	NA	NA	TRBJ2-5	CASSKTRAYETQYF	TGTGCCAGCAGCAAAACGAGAGCTTATGAGACCCAGTACTTC
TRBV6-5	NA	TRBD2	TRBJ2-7	CASSYLLAGVPYEQYF	TGTGCCAGCAGTTACCTACTAGCGGGAGTTCCCTACGAGCAGTACTTC
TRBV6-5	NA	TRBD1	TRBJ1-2	CATSWSGTGDYGYTF	TGTGCCACCTCTTGGTCCGGGACAGGGGACTATGGCTACACCTTC
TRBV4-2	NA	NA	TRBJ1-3	CASSQDGTPGNTIYF	TGTGCCAGCAGCCAGGACGGGACACCTGGAAACACCATATATTTT
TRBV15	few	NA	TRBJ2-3	CATSRGRDTDTQYF	TGTGCCACCAGCAGAGGGAGGGACACAGATACGCAGTATTTT
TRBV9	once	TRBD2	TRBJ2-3	CASTPRPSGSTDTQYF	TGTGCCAGCACCCCCCGGCCTAGCGGGAGCACAGATACGCAGTATTTT
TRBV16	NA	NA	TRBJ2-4	CASSQSRAGGAKNIQYF	TGTGCCAGCAGCCAATCGAGGGCCGGCGGGGCCAAAAACATTCAGTACTTC
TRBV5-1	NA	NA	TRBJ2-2	CASSPWGESSGELFF	TGCGCCAGCAGCCCGTGGGGGGAATCTTCCGGGGAGCTGTTTTTT
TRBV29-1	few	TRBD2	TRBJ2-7	CSVTPGLAGDYEQYF	TGCAGCGTTACCCCGGGACTAGCGGGAGATTACGAGCAGTACTTC
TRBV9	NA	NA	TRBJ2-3	CASSVYRITDTQYF	TGTGCCAGCAGCGTTTACAGGATCACAGATACGCAGTATTTT
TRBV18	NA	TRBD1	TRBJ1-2	CASTGTGVNYGYTF	TGTGCCAGTACCGGGACAGGGGTGAACTATGGCTACACCTTC
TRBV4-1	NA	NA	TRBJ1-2	CASSHLAVNYGYTF	TGCGCCAGCAGCCACCTCGCGGTAAACTATGGCTACACCTTC
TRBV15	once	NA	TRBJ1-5	CATSRDRDNYQPQHF	TGTGCCACCAGCAGAGACCGGGACAACTATCAGCCCCAGCATTTT
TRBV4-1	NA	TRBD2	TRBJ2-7	CASSQVASGGAYEQYF	TGCGCCAGCAGCCAAGTGGCTAGCGGAGGAGCCTACGAGCAGTACTTC
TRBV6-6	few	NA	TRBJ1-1	CASSYPQGRSTEAFF	TGTGCCAGCAGTTACCCTCAGGGTAGGAGCACTGAAGCTTTCTTT
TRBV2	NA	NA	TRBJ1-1	CASRRAGGGTEAFF	TGTGCCAGCAGGAGGGCGGGGGGCGGCACTGAAGCTTTCTTT
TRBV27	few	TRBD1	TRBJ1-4	CASSSSLGHRGEKLFF	TGTGCCAGCAGCTCCTCCCTCGGACACAGGGGTGAAAAACTGTTTTTT
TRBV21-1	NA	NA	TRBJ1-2	CASSKSVLLYGYTF	TGTGCCAGCAGCAAATCTGTTCTACTCTATGGCTACACCTTC
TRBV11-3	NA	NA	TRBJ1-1	CASSPGGENTEAFF	TGTGCCAGCAGCCCCGGGGGTGAGAACACTGAAGCTTTCTTT
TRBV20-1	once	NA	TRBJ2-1	CSARSNNEQFF	TGCAGTGCTAGATCTAACAATGAGCAGTTCTTC
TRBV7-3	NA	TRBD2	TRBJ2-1	CASSPTSGRGWDEQFF	TGTGCCAGCAGCCCAACTAGCGGGAGGGGTTGGGATGAGCAGTTCTTC
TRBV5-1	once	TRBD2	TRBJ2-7	CASSDPSGGTYEQYF	TGCGCCAGCAGCGATCCTTCCGGGGGGACCTACGAGCAGTACTTC
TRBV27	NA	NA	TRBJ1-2	CASSLSGHLSGGYTF	TGTGCCAGCAGTTTATCGGGACATCTATCGGGGGGCTACACCTTC
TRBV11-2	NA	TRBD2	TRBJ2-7	CASSPGGLAGIGGEQYF	TGTGCCAGCAGCCCAGGGGGACTAGCGGGAATAGGGGGCGAGCAGTACTTC
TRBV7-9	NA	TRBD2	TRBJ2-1	CASSVKAGLAGAGEQFF	TGTGCCAGCAGCGTAAAGGCAGGGCTAGCGGGAGCGGGTGAGCAGTTCTTC
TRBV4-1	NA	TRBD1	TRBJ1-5	CASSQLQGAWDQPQHF	TGCGCCAGCAGCCAATTACAGGGGGCATGGGATCAGCCCCAGCATTTT
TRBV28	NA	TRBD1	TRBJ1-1	CASSPTGHRGFGNTEAFF	TGTGCCAGCAGTCCCACGGGCCACAGGGGCTTTGGGAACACTGAAGCTTTCTTT
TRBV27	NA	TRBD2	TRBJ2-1	CATTRTSGSYNEQFF	TGTGCCACCACCAGGACTAGCGGTTCCTACAATGAGCAGTTCTTC
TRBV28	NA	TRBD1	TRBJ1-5	CASSGDRDIAKQPQHF	TGTGCCAGCAGTGGAGACAGGGACATTGCGAAACAGCCCCAGCATTTT
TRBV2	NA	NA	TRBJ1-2	CASSNTPNYGYTF	TGTGCCAGCAGTAATACACCCAACTATGGCTACACCTTC
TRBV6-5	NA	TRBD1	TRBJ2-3	CASRIQGVGTDTQYF	TGTGCCAGCAGGATTCAGGGGGTCGGCACAGATACGCAGTATTTT
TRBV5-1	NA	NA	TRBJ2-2	CASSHDTLGGELFF	TGCGCCAGCAGCCATGACACCCTCGGCGGGGAGCTGTTTTTT
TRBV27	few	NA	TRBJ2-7	CASSTTGPYEQYF	TGTGCCAGCAGCACAACAGGTCCCTACGAGCAGTACTTC